The 10 T cell receptor beta chains below come from one sample, sequenced in a study of cytomegalovirus exposure and HLA in healthy donors (dated by TCRdb to about 2017). Receptor libraries were prepared by the immunoSEQ multiplex PCR assay. The multiplex PCR relied on a mix of 60 forward primers for TCR Vbeta segments and 13 reverse primers for TCR Jbeta segments. The clones in this table, taken by TCRdb from immuneACCESS, are in-frame only. Not every clone is retained; where verified, under half of the shortfall comes from an unresolved V gene, and the cause of the rest is unknown. The sample has about 150,000 clones on record, 65% to 85% of them singletons. Approximately 3% of the sample is in the top ten clones. The sequencing sample was made of PBMCs. The receptors were sampled from a male donor in good health and CMV-seronegative.

Concerning this clone itself: One junction end disagrees with the germline gene, perhaps due to a read error. The chain recombines TRBV7-9 with TRBJ2-5; tentative D call: TRBD2 (7 bases). The CDR3 is 17 amino acids. CDR1 is SEHNR and CDR2 is FQNEAQ in the germline V gene (reference sequence). In nucleotides, the CDR3 is TGTTCCAGCAGTTTTCGTTGGGGGCAGCGGGGAGGAGAGACCCAGTACTTC. Translated, it gives CSSSFRWGQRGGETQYF.

A few counts support this clone. The chain combines TRBV7-6 with TRBJ2-1, with D tentatively TRBD1 (5 bases). The CDR3 length is 13 residues. Germline CDR1 reads SGHVS; CDR2 reads FNYEAQ. Trimming removed 0 bases at V and 5 bases at J, with 5 bases between. The CDR3: CASSLAGHNEQFF. CDR3 DNA sequence: TGTGCCAGCAGCTTAGCGGGGCACAATGAGCAGTTCTTC.

This clone came up a few times. The chain combines TRBV4-1 with TRBJ2-1; D is possibly TRBD1 (6 bases). The CDR3 runs to 14 residues. Per germline, CDR1 MGHRA and CDR2 YSYEKL. V was pared by 0 bases and J by 6 bases, with 9 bases between. CDR3 residues: CASSQDSGVNEQFF. In DNA form, the CDR3 reads TGCGCCAGCAGCCAAGATTCAGGGGTCAATGAGCAGTTCTTC.

The chain is built from TRBV29-1 and TRBJ2-4, with 11 nucleotides matching TRBD2. The V and J ends lost 2 bases and 8 bases, in that order; junction bases with no gene match: 8. This CDR3 region has 15 residues. Germline assignment: CDR1 SQVTM and CDR2 ANQGSEA. The CDR3 protein is CSVELTSGSLDIQYF. The CDR3, as DNA: TGCAGCGTTGAATTAACTAGCGGGAGTTTAGACATTCAGTACTTC.

This chain joins TRBV13 and TRBJ2-7, with D perhaps matching TRBD1 (5 bases). Trimming removed 2 bases at V and 7 bases at J, with 9 bases between. The CDR3 totals 12 residues. The germline CDR1 and CDR2 sequences are PRHDT and FYEKMQ (reference sequence). The CDR3, as DNA: TGTGCCAGCAGCTTAAATGGGGCAGAGCAGTACTTC. Its translation is CASSLNGAEQYF.

V and J are TRBV28 and TRBJ2-7; 8 bases are shared with TRBD2. The CDR3 spans 14 residues. CDR1 is MDHEN, CDR2 SYDVKM, per germline. V lost 6 bases and J lost 2; bases outside the gene matches: 6. The CDR3 is CASSPRGATYEQYF. As DNA, the CDR3 is TGTGCCAGCAGCCCGCGGGGGGCTACCTACGAGCAGTACTTC.

This chain uses TRBV10-2 with TRBJ1-1; TRBD1 matches at 7 bases. Germline lookup yields CDR1 WSHSY and CDR2 SAAADI. The length of the CDR3 is 14 residues. Trimming took 7 bases from V and 0 from J; bases not matched to a gene: 5. In nucleotides, the CDR3 is TGCGCCAGCACCAGCACAGGGGTGAACACTGAAGCTTTCTTT. Protein product: CASTSTGVNTEAFF.

This chain links TRBV7-9 with TRBJ1-1; a weak D match, TRBD1 (5 bases). The CDR3 sequence is 14 residues long. V gave up 7 bases and J gave up 0 bases, with 12 bases separating them. In germline, CDR1 is SEHNR, CDR2 FQNEAQ (reference sequence). DNA of the CDR3: TGTGCCAGCACAGAAGCAGGGCTGAACACTGAAGCTTTCTTT. Residues: CASTEAGLNTEAFF.

The V call is TRBV6-6, the J call TRBJ1-3; 9 nucleotides agree with TRBD1. V lost 6 bases, J lost 4 bases, and 7 bases stayed unmatched. This CDR3 region has 15 residues. CDR1 MNHNY and CDR2 SVGAGI come from the germline V gene (reference sequence). The CDR3 loop reads CASRGGQGPGNTIYF. DNA of the CDR3: TGTGCCAGCAGGGGAGGACAGGGGCCGGGAAACACCATATATTTT.

The rearrangement joins TRBV7-9 to TRBJ2-7, with D tentatively TRBD1 (8 bases). The CDR3 contains 14 residues. The germline gives CDR1 SEHNR, CDR2 FQNEAQ (reference sequence). Trimming removed 6 bases at V and 0 bases at J, with 12 bases between. CDR3 loop: CASRSGTGSYEQYF. The CDR3 nucleotides are TGTGCCAGCAGGAGCGGGACAGGCTCCTACGAGCAGTACTTC.